The 11 T cell receptor beta chains below all came from one sample that was sequenced in a study of blood T cells in healthy people across ages. Sample-barcoded 5' priming and a J-beta primer mix drove a second PCR of roughly 7 to 11 cycles. TCRdb re-called the 5' RACE reads through MiXCR, storing one row per CDR3 protein. The table includes about a million distinct CDR3 sequences, approximately 50% detected once. The specimen sequenced was blood. All receptors come from a woman aged 55-69 years in good health.

This clonotype appeared a few times. The rearrangement joins TRBV7-2 to TRBJ2-7; D gene ambiguous. This CDR3 is 15 amino acids long. Per the germline V gene, CDR1 is SGHTA and CDR2 is FQGNSA. Trimming shortened V by 5 bases and J by 2 bases, and 16 bases separated the two germline ends. CDR3 sequence: CASSPWGAIAYEQYF. CDR3 DNA sequence: TGTGCCAGCAGCCCCTGGGGTGCCATCGCCTACGAGCAGTACTTC.

V usage is TRBV7-2 and J usage is TRBJ1-1; D ambiguous. The CDR3 is made up of 11 amino acids. The V end was cut by 5 bases, the J end by 6 bases, with 7 bases between. Germline V gene data show CDR1 as SGHTA and CDR2 as FQGNSA. CDR3 sequence: CASSKQSEAFF. CDR3 sequence (DNA): TGTGCCAGCAGCAAACAGTCTGAAGCTTTCTTT.

In its sample, this clonotype was seen once. A much larger clone differs by one base, so this may be a read error. The V gene is TRBV5-1, the J gene TRBJ1-6, with D unclear. Germline V gene sequence: CDR1 SGHRS, CDR2 YFSETQ. The CDR3 has 15 amino acids. The chain's CDR3 is CASSLESASSSPPHF. The CDR3, as DNA: TGCGCCAGCAGCTTGGAATCGGCCTCGAGTTCACCCCCCCACTTT.

This chain uses TRBV12-3 or TRBV12-4 with TRBJ2-3; tentative D call: TRBD2 (5 bases). Trimming shortened V by 8 bases and J by 3 bases, and 12 bases separated the two germline ends. The CDR3 covers 13 residues. The CDR3 bases are TGTGCCAGCGGGCCGGGAAGGACAGATACGCAGTATTTT. The encoded protein is CASGPGRTDTQYF.

This chain connects TRBV20-1 to TRBJ1-2, with 7 bases lining up with TRBD1. The CDR3 length is 13 residues. Germline loops: CDR1 DFQATT, CDR2 SNEGSKA (reference sequence). The junction had 12 bases not matched to a gene; V was cut back by 6 bases and J by 8 bases. CDR3 protein: CSATPGTARGYTF. The DNA for the CDR3 is TGCAGTGCCACCCCGGGGACAGCTAGGGGCTACACCTTC.

The J gene is TRBJ2-5, the V gene TRBV27; 9 bases match TRBD1. CDR1 is MNHEY, CDR2 SMNVEV, per germline (reference sequence). With 1 base clipped from V and 5 bases from J, the junction kept 11 bases outside the gene matches. This CDR3 spans 17 amino acids. This chain's CDR3 is CASSLYPRTGVAETQYF. CDR3 sequence (DNA): TGTGCCAGCAGTTTATACCCTAGGACAGGGGTCGCGGAGACCCAGTACTTC.

Points on this clonotype: A much larger clone is a single base away; this may be a read error. This chain links TRBV12-3 or TRBV12-4 with TRBJ2-6; the D gene is possibly TRBD1 (5 bases). The CDR3 covers 17 residues. The CDR3 loop reads CASSSQGGGSGADVLTF. The CDR3 DNA sequence: TGTGCCAGCAGTTCCCAGGGTGGTGGGTCTGGGGCCGACGTCCTGACTTTC.

As to this clonotype: A much larger clone sits a single nucleotide away, making a read error possible. J is TRBJ2-4 and V is TRBV30; 8 bases fit TRBD1. The germline V gene encodes CDR1 GTSNPN and CDR2 SVGIG (reference sequence). The CDR3 loop spans 17 amino acids. The V gene end was trimmed by 0 bases and the J gene end by 2 bases; junction bases not matched to a gene: 9. CDR3 sequence: CAWSVLGQGRPKNIQYF. CDR3 bases: TGTGCCTGGAGTGTACTTGGACAGGGAAGGCCCAAAAACATTCAGTACTTC.

The chain has TRBV20-1 and TRBJ2-7; 7 bases align to TRBD2. The V segment lost 3 bases and the J segment 3 bases; nucleotides outside the gene matches: 5. Germline loops: CDR1 DFQATT, CDR2 SNEGSKA (reference sequence). The CDR3 has 13 amino acids. The CDR3 DNA is TGCAGTGCTAGGCCCAGCGGGATCTACGAGCAGTACTTC. The encoded protein is CSARPSGIYEQYF.

A few counts support this clonotype. The chain employs TRBV7-9 and TRBJ1-2; the match to TRBD1 covers 7 bases. Germline trimming cut 5 bases from V and 2 bases from J; bases unmatched to any gene: 5. The CDR3 runs to 14 residues. The germline V gene encodes CDR1 SEHNR and CDR2 FQNEAQ (reference sequence). The CDR3 DNA reads TGTGCCAGCAGCATGGGACAGACCAACTATGGCTACACCTTC. As protein: CASSMGQTNYGYTF.

This clonotype has only a few counts. This sequence joins TRBV7-3 and TRBJ2-5; 9 bases are a match to TRBD2. V shed 1 base, J shed 11 bases, and the junction held 14 bases outside the gene matches. The CDR3 length is 16 residues. Germline CDR1 SGHTA, CDR2 FQGTGA. Here the CDR3 reads CASSLRMAGGPLEQYF. For the CDR3, the DNA is TGTGCCAGCAGCTTAAGAATGGCGGGAGGGCCCTTGGAGCAGTACTTC.